The 24 T cell receptor beta chains reported below all come from one sample, sequenced in a study of blood T cell repertoires in COVID-19. Sequencing used immunoSEQ multiplex PCR; TCRdb keeps in-frame clones, though not all of them. This sample yields some 390,000 clones, of which over 75% are seen a single time; 2.3% belongs to the top ten. Material: peripheral blood. These receptors were collected from a woman aged 55 to 70 with COVID-19, enrolled during active disease.

CDR3 DNA: TGCGCCAGCAGCCAACAGACAGGGCTGGGAAACACCATATATTTT. Translated: CASSQQTGLGNTIYF. The chain employs TRBV4-1 and TRBJ1-3, with 7 bases aligning to TRBD1. The CDR3 contains 15 residues. V was clipped by 2 bases and J by 4 bases; unmatched bases: 5. Per germline, CDR1 MGHRA and CDR2 YSYEKL.

J is TRBJ1-6 and V is TRBV5-8; D is ambiguous. Germline CDR1 and CDR2: SGHTS and YDEGEE. There are 15 residues in the CDR3. V lost 1 base, J lost 0 bases, and 5 bases lay in between. The CDR3 sequence: CASSLRFSYNSPLHF. CDR3 in DNA: TGTGCCAGCAGCTTGCGTTTCTCCTATAATTCACCCCTCCACTTT.

The chain uses TRBV18 and TRBJ2-2; 8 bases fit TRBD1. The CDR3 runs 15 residues. The germline CDR1 and CDR2 sequences are KGHSH and LQKENI. The ends lost 8 bases at V and 3 bases at J; junction bases unmatched: 8. The CDR3 loop reads CASADRGGDTGELFF. CDR3 nucleotide sequence: TGTGCCAGCGCCGACAGGGGTGGCGACACCGGGGAGCTGTTTTTT.

The chain recombines TRBV7-8 with TRBJ1-2, with a weak D call TRBD1 (5 bases). Trimming left V 1 base short and J 0 bases short, with 9 bases between. The CDR3 loop spans 15 amino acids. Germline V CDR1 and CDR2: SGHVS, FQNEAQ. The DNA for the CDR3 is TGTGCCAGCAGCTTAGTAGGGGCTGCTAACTATGGCTACACCTTC. It yields the protein CASSLVGAANYGYTF.

The chain recombines TRBV6-5 with TRBJ2-7, with a weak D call TRBD2 (7 bases). The CDR3 is made up of 15 amino acids. V lost 0 bases, J lost 3 bases, and 12 bases lay in between. The germline V gene has CDR1 MNHEY and CDR2 SVGAGI. CDR3 bases: TGTGCCAGCAGTTACTCGAGGGGGGGTGTCTACGAGCAGTACTTC. It translates to CASSYSRGGVYEQYF.

The chain joins TRBV28 to TRBJ2-1, with 7 bases matching TRBD1. Looked up from germline, CDR1 is MDHEN and CDR2 is SYDVKM. The CDR3 runs 14 residues. The trim removed 3 bases at V and 10 bases at J, leaving 9 bases unmatched. CDR3 protein: CASSFGDRAKEQFF. CDR3 bases: TGTGCCAGCAGTTTCGGTGACAGGGCCAAGGAGCAGTTCTTC.

The V call is TRBV7-2, the J call TRBJ1-3, with unresolved D. CDR3 length: 13 residues. Germline assignment: CDR1 SGHTA and CDR2 FQGNSA. With 5 bases removed from V and 3 bases from J, the gap between germline ends came to 8 bases. The CDR3 loop is CASSARDGNTIYF. CDR3 bases: TGTGCCAGCAGCGCTCGAGATGGAAACACCATATATTTT.

J is TRBJ2-2 and V is TRBV24-1; D ambiguous. Between the trimmed V and J ends, which lost 2 bases and 9 bases, there was a span of 15 bases. CDR3 length: 15 residues. Germline V CDR1 and CDR2: KGHDR, SFDVKD. CDR3 residues: CATSDSGLEFWELFF. In nucleotides, the CDR3 is TGTGCCACCAGTGATTCCGGCCTAGAGTTCTGGGAGCTGTTTTTT.

The chain couples TRBV25-1 to TRBJ1-2, with D perhaps TRBD1 (5 bases). CDR1 is MGHDK, CDR2 SYGVNS, per germline. With 7 bases removed from V and 6 bases from J, the gap between germline ends came to 15 bases. CDR3 size: 13 residues. The CDR3 here is CASTQGQGDGYTF. The DNA of the CDR3 is TGTGCCAGCACCCAGGGTCAGGGCGATGGCTACACCTTC.

The rearrangement links TRBV6-5 to TRBJ2-7; a weak D match, TRBD1 (6 bases). There are 12 residues in the CDR3. Trimming left V 5 bases short and J 4 bases short, with 9 bases between. Per the germline V gene, CDR1 is MNHEY and CDR2 is SVGAGI. CDR3 in amino acids: CASSLDRYEQYF. CDR3 coding DNA: TGTGCCAGCAGTCTCGACAGGTACGAGCAGTACTTC.

CDR3 protein: CASTRTGTANTEAFF. Here the CDR3 DNA reads TGCGCCAGCACCAGGACCGGGACAGCGAACACTGAAGCTTTCTTT. The chain carries TRBV5-1 and TRBJ1-1; 7 nucleotides match TRBD1. This CDR3 contains 15 residues. J gave up 1 base and V 6 bases, and 9 bases lay outside the gene matches. The germline V gene has CDR1 SGHRS and CDR2 YFSETQ.

The chain combines TRBV6-5 with TRBJ1-1, with D possibly TRBD1 on 5 matching bases. The germline CDR1 and CDR2 sequences are MNHEY and SVGAGI. CDR3 length: 11 residues. The V gene lost 8 bases and the J gene lost 11 bases, with 15 bases spanning the gap. CDR3 nucleotide sequence: TGTGCCAGCCAAAATCAGGGTCGGGCTTTCTTT. As protein: CASQNQGRAFF.

The chain employs TRBV5-1 and TRBJ1-5; D gene uncertain. From germline, CDR1 is SGHRS and CDR2 YFSETQ. The CDR3 totals 16 residues. Deletions cut 1 base from V and 4 bases from J, with 15 bases between. CDR3 in amino acids: CASSLQSWTGNQPQHF. In DNA form, the CDR3 reads TGCGCCAGCAGCTTGCAGTCGTGGACGGGGAATCAGCCCCAGCATTTT.

The V and J genes are TRBV5-1 and TRBJ2-7, with D tentatively TRBD2 (6 bases). Germline CDR1 reads SGHRS; CDR2 reads YFSETQ. This CDR3 region has 12 residues. V lost 0 bases and J lost 9, with 10 bases in between. In DNA, the CDR3 is TGCGCCAGCAGCTTGGGGAAGGGAGGGCAGTACTTC. This codes for CASSLGKGGQYF.

The CDR3: CASILRTGNSPLHF. Here the CDR3 DNA reads TGTGCCAGCATACTCAGGACAGGGAATTCACCCCTCCACTTT. This chain uses TRBV2 with TRBJ1-6, with 8 bases lining up with TRBD1. Germline lookup yields CDR1 SNHLY and CDR2 FYNNEI. The CDR3 length is 14 residues. Trimming removed 7 bases from V and 7 bases from J; junction bases left unmatched: 6.

CDR3 sequence (DNA): TGTGCCAGTAGTGCCTCCGGGGTCGCCTACGAGCAGTACTTC. Translating gives CASSASGVAYEQYF. The genes are TRBV19 and TRBJ2-7; a weak D match, TRBD2 (5 bases). Germline-derived CDR1 and CDR2 are LNHDA and SQIVND (reference sequence). The V end was cut by 5 bases, the J end by 2 bases, with 13 bases between. The CDR3 covers 14 residues. The whole variable domain, remainder taken from reference TRBV19 and TRBJ2-7, is DGGITQSPKYLFRKEGQNVTLSCEQNLNHDAMYWYRQDPGQGLRLIYYSQIVNDFQKGDIAEGYSVSREKKESFPLTVTSAQKNPTAFYLCASSASGVAYEQYFGPGTRLTVT.

This clone has only a few counts. CDR3 region: CASSLSTEAFF. DNA for the CDR3: TGTGCCAGCAGCCTGAGCACTGAAGCTTTCTTT. The chain links TRBV6-5 to TRBJ1-1; D gene uncertain. Trimming took off 6 bases at V and 4 bases at J, with 6 bases between the two ends. Germline V gene data show CDR1 as MNHEY and CDR2 as SVGAGI. The CDR3 extends over 11 amino acids.

The chain uses TRBV11-2 and TRBJ1-2, with a possible D match to TRBD1 (5 bases). Trimming took off 5 bases at V and 1 base at J, with 11 bases between the two ends. The CDR3 runs 14 residues. Germline V gene sequence: CDR1 SGHAT, CDR2 FQNNGV. CDR3: CASSIPGYNYGYTF. CDR3 sequence (DNA): TGTGCCAGCAGCATTCCAGGGTATAACTATGGCTACACCTTC.

The CDR3 coding sequence is TGTGCCAGCAGTTTTGGGAGGGGAACTGAAGCTTTCTTT. Translating it yields CASSFGRGTEAFF. The V gene is TRBV12-3 or TRBV12-4, the J gene TRBJ1-1; TRBD1 is a possible D gene (5 bases). The CDR3 totals 13 residues. Trimming pared 3 bases from V and 5 bases from J, leaving 10 bases between.

The rearrangement joins TRBV9 to TRBJ1-4; D possibly corresponds to TRBD1 (5 bases). Germline CDR1 and CDR2: SGDLS and YYNGEE. V dropped 0 bases and J dropped 0 bases, with 6 bases sitting between them. The CDR3 totals 15 residues. In DNA form, the CDR3 reads TGTGCCAGCAGCGTAGAAGGGGCAACTAATGAAAAACTGTTTTTT. Its protein product is CASSVEGATNEKLFF.

V gene TRBV4-1 combines with J gene TRBJ1-1; D may be TRBD1 (6 bases). CDR1 is MGHRA and CDR2 is YSYEKL in the germline V gene. Trimming removed 0 bases at V and 10 bases at J, with 12 bases between. The CDR3 loop spans 13 amino acids. This CDR3 reads CASSQELDRGAFF. The CDR3 nucleotides read TGCGCCAGCAGCCAAGAATTGGACAGAGGAGCTTTCTTT.

The rearrangement uses TRBV23-1 and TRBJ2-5, with 10 bases matching TRBD1. TRBV23-1 is flagged as an ORF with uncertain function. Losses at the gene ends were 2 bases for V and 5 bases for J; bases not matched to a gene: 8. This CDR3 has 16 amino acids. CDR3 nucleotide sequence: TGCGCCAGCAGTCAAGTCCTCCGACAGGGGGCGGAGACCCAGTACTTC. The encoded protein is CASSQVLRQGAETQYF.

This clone appeared a few times. The rearrangement joins TRBV3-1 (or the pseudogene TRBV3-2) to TRBJ1-2; D ambiguous. This CDR3 has 12 residues. Trimming took off 2 bases at V and 7 bases at J, with 8 bases between the two ends. Germline V gene lookup returns CDR1 LGHDT and CDR2 YNNKEL (reference sequence). CDR3 loop: CASSQRESGYTF. CDR3 sequence (DNA): TGTGCCAGCAGCCAACGTGAGAGTGGCTACACCTTC.

This clone was found a few times. The chain carries TRBV2 and TRBJ2-7; 12 bases match TRBD2. Germline lookup yields CDR1 SNHLY and CDR2 FYNNEI. CDR3 length equals 19 residues. Trimming at V came to 0 bases and at J to 7 bases, leaving 16 bases not matched to a gene. CDR3 sequence (DNA): TGTGCCAGCAGTGAAGCGCTAGGGCTAGCGGGGGGGTATTCCTTGGAGCAGTACTTC. Its translation is CASSEALGLAGGYSLEQYF.